These 26 T cell receptor beta chains were all obtained from the same sample, sequenced in a study of blood T cell repertoires in COVID-19. Clones were read by immunoSEQ multiplex PCR, and TCRdb kept only the in-frame ones, dropping some. This sample has 150,000 to 200,000 clones; around 90% occur once, and the top ten carry roughly 9%. Sequenced sample: PBMCs or T cells enriched from blood (not recorded which). These receptors were collected from a woman under 30 who had recovered from COVID-19.

This clone has only a few counts. Other DNA variants within this sample encode the same CDR3. The J gene is TRBJ2-7, the V gene TRBV6-2 or TRBV6-3, with TRBD1 matching over 7 bases. CDR1 is MNHEY and CDR2 is SVGEGT in the germline V gene. This CDR3 contains 15 residues. The J segment lost 3 bases and the V segment lost 0 bases, leaving 5 bases of the junction unmatched. Here the CDR3 reads CASSYSGDSSYEQYF. In DNA form, the CDR3 reads TGTGCCAGCAGTTACTCTGGGGACAGTAGCTACGAGCAGTACTTC.

The chain recombines TRBV4-1 with TRBJ1-3; 7 bases line up with TRBD1. Germline lookup yields CDR1 MGHRA and CDR2 YSYEKL. This CDR3 is built from 16 residues. V shed 4 bases and J 3 bases; nucleotides not matched to a gene: 9. The chain's CDR3 is CASSLTRDSVGNTIYF. The CDR3 coding sequence is TGCGCCAGCAGCCTAACCCGGGACAGCGTTGGAAACACCATATATTTT.

This clone has only a few counts. The chain uses TRBV9 and TRBJ2-2; no firm D call. This CDR3 has 13 amino acids. Germline values: CDR1 SGDLS, CDR2 YYNGEE. V lost 2 bases, J lost 1 base, and 3 bases lay in between. CDR3 sequence reads: CASSVQNTGELFF. DNA for the CDR3: TGTGCCAGCAGCGTCCAGAACACCGGGGAGCTGTTTTTT. Filled out from reference TRBV9 and TRBJ2-2, the complete variable domain reads DSGVTQTPKHLITATGQRVTLRCSPRSGDLSVYWYQQSLDQGLQFLIQYYNGEERAKGNILERFSAQQFPDLHSELNLSSLELGDSALYFCASSVQNTGELFFGEGSRLTVL.

Only one count was recorded for this clone. CDR3 nucleotides: TGTGCCTGGAGTGTCCTAAGGACAATTCATTCACCCCTCCACTTT. Protein sequence: CAWSVLRTIHSPLHF. V gene TRBV30 combines with J gene TRBJ1-6; maybe TRBD1 (5 bases). The ends were cut back, 0 bases at V and 8 bases at J, with 14 bases in the middle. This CDR3 has 15 residues. Per the germline V gene, CDR1 is GTSNPN and CDR2 is SVGIG (reference sequence).

The chain recombines TRBV13 with TRBJ2-7; a weak D match, TRBD1 (5 bases). The CDR3 covers 15 residues. The germline V gene encodes CDR1 PRHDT and CDR2 FYEKMQ (reference sequence). V lost 0 bases and J lost 1, with 10 bases in between. The CDR3 is CASSLGGVGSYEQYF. In nucleotides, the CDR3 is TGTGCCAGCAGCTTAGGAGGGGTAGGGTCCTACGAGCAGTACTTC.

The chain has TRBV7-2 and TRBJ2-7, with a possible D match to TRBD1 (6 bases). With 2 bases removed from V and 5 bases from J, the gap between germline ends came to 13 bases. The CDR3 has 14 residues. Germline values: CDR1 SGHTA, CDR2 FQGNSA. The CDR3 spells CASSLPGDPHEQYF. The CDR3 DNA is TGTGCCAGCAGCTTACCAGGGGATCCCCACGAGCAGTACTTC.

V and J are TRBV6-2 or TRBV6-3 and TRBJ2-5, with D possibly TRBD2 on 5 matching bases. V was trimmed by 6 bases and J by 6 bases, leaving 11 bases between them. The CDR3 totals 12 residues. Germline V CDR1 and CDR2: MNHEY, SVGEGT. CDR3 region: CASSSSGKTQYF. The CDR3 nucleotides are TGTGCCAGCAGCTCCTCCGGGAAGACCCAGTACTTC.

The chain employs TRBV18 and TRBJ2-3, with TRBD2 matching 12 bases. Germline CDR1 KGHSH, CDR2 LQKENI. With V trimmed by 2 bases and J by 1 base, 7 bases remained unmatched. This CDR3 is 18 amino acids long. CDR3 loop: CASSPSLAGGSGTDTQYF. CDR3 sequence (DNA): TGTGCCAGCTCACCATCCCTAGCGGGGGGGTCCGGCACAGATACGCAGTATTTT.

The rearrangement links TRBV29-1 to TRBJ2-1, with a possible D match to TRBD2 (6 bases). The CDR3 runs 12 residues. Germline values: CDR1 SQVTM, CDR2 ANQGSEA. Trimming removed 8 bases at V and 6 bases at J, with 14 bases between. The CDR3 region has the DNA TGCAGCTACGGGACTCCGGTCAATGAGCAGTTCTTC. It is translated as CSYGTPVNEQFF.

The chain recombines TRBV10-3 with TRBJ1-5, with a tentative D call TRBD1 (5 bases). The length of the CDR3 is 14 residues. The germline gives CDR1 ENHRY, CDR2 SYGVKD. Trimming pared 0 bases from V and 7 bases from J, leaving 10 bases between. The CDR3 is CAISESTGLQPQHF. CDR3 bases: TGTGCCATCAGTGAGTCAACAGGACTACAGCCCCAGCATTTT.

The chain carries TRBV4-2 and TRBJ2-7, with D possibly being TRBD1 (5 bases). CDR1 is LGHNA and CDR2 is YNFKEQ in the germline V gene. V was shortened by 3 bases and J by 2 bases, with 8 bases between the two germline ends. The length of the CDR3 is 13 residues. This chain's CDR3 is CASSQGQTYEQYF. Here the CDR3 DNA reads TGTGCCAGCAGCCAGGGGCAGACCTACGAGCAGTACTTC.

This sequence joins TRBV6-2 or TRBV6-3 and TRBJ1-5; unclear D gene. The CDR3 runs 19 residues. Trimming pared 0 bases from V and 3 bases from J, leaving 21 bases between. Germline CDR1 is MNHEY and CDR2 is SVGEGT. CDR3 DNA: TGTGCCAGCAGTTACTCTTACTCCCTGCAGCGGGCCCACAATCAGCCCCAGCATTTT. It yields the protein CASSYSYSLQRAHNQPQHF.

The J gene is TRBJ2-2, the V gene TRBV27; 8 bases line up with TRBD2. The CDR3 runs to 14 residues. J lost 6 bases, V lost 7 bases, and 7 bases had no gene match. CDR1 MNHEY and CDR2 SMNVEV come from the germline V gene (reference sequence). CDR3 region: CASTPGGRPGELFF. CDR3 nucleotides: TGTGCCAGCACCCCGGGGGGGCGACCCGGGGAGCTGTTTTTT.

The chain employs TRBV6-2 or TRBV6-3 and TRBJ2-2; TRBD1 might be the D (5 bases). CDR3 length equals 14 residues. Germline assignment: CDR1 MNHEY and CDR2 SVGEGT. V lost 2 bases to trimming and J lost 6 bases, with 10 bases between them. CDR3: CASSYGAAPGELFF. In DNA, the CDR3 is TGTGCCAGCAGTTACGGGGCCGCACCCGGGGAGCTGTTTTTT.

V gene TRBV27 combines with J gene TRBJ1-3, with D tentatively TRBD1 (6 bases). Germline V CDR1 and CDR2: MNHEY, SMNVEV (reference sequence). V was shortened by 5 bases and J by 0 bases, with 11 bases between the two germline ends. This CDR3 comprises 15 residues. CDR3 loop: CASSTDSTSGNTIYF. The DNA for the CDR3 is TGTGCCAGCAGTACGGACAGCACCTCTGGAAACACCATATATTTT.

This chain connects TRBV18 to TRBJ2-2; no firm D call. The germline V and J ends were trimmed by 2 bases and 1 base, with 5 bases remaining between them. Germline CDR1 is KGHSH and CDR2 is LQKENI. The length of the CDR3 is 14 residues. CDR3 protein: CASSPGKNTGELFF. The CDR3 DNA reads as TGTGCCAGCTCACCAGGCAAGAACACCGGGGAGCTGTTTTTT.

The count of this clone is one. The rearrangement links TRBV11-3 to TRBJ2-3, with TRBD1 matching over 7 bases. The junction had 3 bases not matched to a gene; V was cut back by 5 bases and J by 1 base. The CDR3 extends over 14 amino acids. Germline-derived CDR1 and CDR2 are SGHNT and YENEEA. This chain's CDR3 is CASSPGTGTDTQYF. The CDR3 bases are TGTGCCAGCAGCCCCGGGACAGGCACAGATACGCAGTATTTT.

The gene calls are TRBV5-1 and TRBJ1-5; tentative D call: TRBD1 (5 bases). V gave up 0 bases and J gave up 10 bases, with 11 bases separating them. Looked up from germline, CDR1 is SGHRS and CDR2 is YFSETQ. The CDR3 is made up of 13 amino acids. The CDR3 loop is CASSLEGRGPQHF. CDR3 nucleotide sequence: TGCGCCAGCAGCTTGGAGGGGCGAGGACCCCAGCATTTT.

The rearrangement joins TRBV7-9 to TRBJ1-2; no clear D. V was trimmed by 5 bases and J by 2 bases, leaving 12 bases between them. The CDR3 loop spans 14 amino acids. Germline loops: CDR1 SEHNR, CDR2 FQNEAQ (reference sequence). In DNA, the CDR3 is TGTGCCAGCAGCCGGGGAGAGGGAAACTATGGCTACACCTTC. Protein sequence: CASSRGEGNYGYTF.

The chain uses TRBV7-2 and TRBJ2-3, with D maybe TRBD2 (6 bases). Trimming stripped 5 bases from V and 4 bases from J, with 25 bases between. Per germline, CDR1 SGHTA and CDR2 FQGNSA. CDR3 length equals 18 residues. CDR3 sequence: CASSPIPPSVGFADTQYF. As DNA, the CDR3 is TGTGCCAGCAGCCCAATCCCTCCTAGCGTTGGTTTCGCAGATACGCAGTATTTT.

The chain has TRBV7-9 and TRBJ2-5; 10 nucleotides line up with TRBD1. Germline trimming cut 5 bases from V and 6 bases from J; bases unmatched to any gene: 6. The CDR3 consists of 14 residues. The germline V gene has CDR1 SEHNR and CDR2 FQNEAQ (reference sequence). The CDR3 here is CASSPGTGAQTQYF. The CDR3 DNA reads TGTGCCAGCAGCCCGGGGACAGGGGCCCAGACCCAGTACTTC. Full variable domain (remainder filled in from reference TRBV7-9 and TRBJ2-5): DTGVSQNPRHKITKRGQNVTFRCDPISEHNRLYWYRQTLGQGPEFLTYFQNEAQLEKSRLLSDRFSAERPKGSFSTLEIQRTEQGDSAMYLCASSPGTGAQTQYFGPGTRLLVL.

The chain uses TRBV5-4 and TRBJ2-7, with a possible D match to TRBD2 (6 bases). With 5 bases removed from V and 4 bases from J, the gap between germline ends came to 19 bases. This CDR3 has 15 amino acids. Germline loops: CDR1 SGHNT, CDR2 YYREEE (reference sequence). Here the CDR3 DNA reads TGTGCCAGCAGTCGCCCCCCCGGGGGTCCGTACGAGCAGTACTTC. Translated, it gives CASSRPPGGPYEQYF.

V usage is TRBV18 and J usage is TRBJ2-5, with 7 bases identical to TRBD1. Germline CDR1 and CDR2: KGHSH and LQKENI. This CDR3 spans 15 amino acids. Unmatched junction bases numbered 8, after V lost 3 bases and J lost 4 bases. This chain's CDR3 is CASSPGEGAGETQYF. Written as DNA, the CDR3 is TGTGCCAGCTCACCGGGCGAGGGGGCCGGAGAGACCCAGTACTTC. Combining the CDR3 with reference TRBV18 and TRBJ2-5 gives the whole variable domain NAGVMQNPRHLVRRRGQEARLRCSPMKGHSHVYWYRQLPEEGLKFMVYLQKENIIDESGMPKERFSAEFPKEGPSILRIQQVVRGDSAAYFCASSPGEGAGETQYFGPGTRLLVL.

The rearrangement joins TRBV5-8 to TRBJ2-3; the D is unclear. V was cut by 4 bases and J by 5 bases, with 8 bases left in between. This CDR3 contains 12 residues. Per the germline V gene, CDR1 is SGHTS and CDR2 is YDEGEE. CDR3 bases: TGTGCCAGCAGCCGGGTGGGAGATACGCAGTATTTT. This gives the protein CASSRVGDTQYF.

The J gene is TRBJ1-3, the V gene TRBV18; no clear D gene. Germline V gene lookup returns CDR1 KGHSH and CDR2 LQKENI. With 3 bases removed from V and 4 bases from J, the gap between germline ends came to 13 bases. The CDR3 is made up of 15 amino acids. This CDR3 reads CASSPSLLLGNTIYF. CDR3 DNA: TGTGCCAGCTCACCTTCCCTTCTTCTCGGAAACACCATATATTTT.

The V gene is TRBV7-2, the J gene TRBJ1-4; tentative D call: TRBD1 (6 bases). The V gene's germline CDR1 is SGHTA and CDR2 FQGNSA. This CDR3 region has 14 residues. Trimming removed 5 bases at V and 7 bases at J, with 14 bases between. For the CDR3, the DNA is TGTGCCAGCAGCCCACAGGGTCCCGTTGAAAAACTGTTTTTT. It encodes CASSPQGPVEKLFF.